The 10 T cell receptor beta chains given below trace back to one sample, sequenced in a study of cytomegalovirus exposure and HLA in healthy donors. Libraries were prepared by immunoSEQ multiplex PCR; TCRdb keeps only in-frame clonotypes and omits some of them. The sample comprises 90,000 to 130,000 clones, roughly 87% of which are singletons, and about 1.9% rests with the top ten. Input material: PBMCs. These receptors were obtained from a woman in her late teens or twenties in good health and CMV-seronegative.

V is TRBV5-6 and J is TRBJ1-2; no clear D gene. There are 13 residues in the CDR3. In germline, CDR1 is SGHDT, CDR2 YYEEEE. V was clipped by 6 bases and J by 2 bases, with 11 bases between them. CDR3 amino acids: CASNEAPNYGYTF. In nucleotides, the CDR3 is TGTGCCAGCAACGAGGCCCCAAACTATGGCTACACCTTC. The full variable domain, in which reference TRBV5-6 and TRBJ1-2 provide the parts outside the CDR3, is DAGVTQSPTHLIKTRGQQVTLRCSPKSGHDTVSWYQQALGQGPQFIFQYYEEEERQRGNFPDRFSGHQFPNYSSELNVNALLLGDSALYLCASNEAPNYGYTFGSGTRLTVV.

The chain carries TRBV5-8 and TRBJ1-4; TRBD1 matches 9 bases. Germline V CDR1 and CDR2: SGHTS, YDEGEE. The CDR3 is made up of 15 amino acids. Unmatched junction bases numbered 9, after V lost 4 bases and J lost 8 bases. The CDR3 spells CASSTIDRGDEKLFF. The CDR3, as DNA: TGTGCCAGCAGCACTATCGACAGGGGGGACGAAAAACTGTTTTTT.

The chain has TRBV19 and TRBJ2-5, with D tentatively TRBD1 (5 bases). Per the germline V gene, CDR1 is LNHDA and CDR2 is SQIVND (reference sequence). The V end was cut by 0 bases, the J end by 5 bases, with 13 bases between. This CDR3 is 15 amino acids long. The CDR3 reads CASSIDGNPGETQYF. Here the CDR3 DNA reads TGTGCCAGTAGTATAGATGGGAATCCAGGGGAGACCCAGTACTTC.

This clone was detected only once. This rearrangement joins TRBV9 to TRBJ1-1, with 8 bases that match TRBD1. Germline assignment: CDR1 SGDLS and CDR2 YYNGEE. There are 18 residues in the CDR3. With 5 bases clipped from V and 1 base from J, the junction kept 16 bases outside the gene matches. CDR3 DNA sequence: TGTGCCAGCAGTCACGGGACAGGACCGACGGCCAAGAACACTGAAGCTTTCTTT. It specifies CASSHGTGPTAKNTEAFF.

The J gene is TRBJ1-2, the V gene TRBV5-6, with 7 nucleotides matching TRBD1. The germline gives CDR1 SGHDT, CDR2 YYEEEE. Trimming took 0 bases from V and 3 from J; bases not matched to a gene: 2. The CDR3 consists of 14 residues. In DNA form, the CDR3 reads TGTGCCAGCAGCTTGGGACAGGGCTACTATGGCTACACCTTC. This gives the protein CASSLGQGYYGYTF.

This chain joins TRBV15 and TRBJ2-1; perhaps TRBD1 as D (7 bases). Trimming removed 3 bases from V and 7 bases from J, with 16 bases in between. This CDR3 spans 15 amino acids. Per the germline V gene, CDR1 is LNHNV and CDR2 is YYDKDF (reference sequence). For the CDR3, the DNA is TGTGCCACCAGCAGCGGGGGACAGAATTTAAATGAGCAGTTCTTC. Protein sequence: CATSSGGQNLNEQFF.

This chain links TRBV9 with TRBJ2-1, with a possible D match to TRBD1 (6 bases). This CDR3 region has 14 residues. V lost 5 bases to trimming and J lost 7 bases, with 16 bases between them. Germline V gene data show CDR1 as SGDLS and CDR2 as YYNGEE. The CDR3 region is CASSNSGDLNEQFF. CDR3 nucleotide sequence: TGTGCCAGCAGTAATTCAGGGGATTTGAATGAGCAGTTCTTC.

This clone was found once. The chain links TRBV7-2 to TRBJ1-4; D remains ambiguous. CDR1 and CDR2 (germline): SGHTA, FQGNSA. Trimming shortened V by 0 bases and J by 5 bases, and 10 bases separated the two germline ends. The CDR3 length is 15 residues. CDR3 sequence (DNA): TGTGCCAGCAGCTTAGCGCTTCAGGCAAATGAAAAACTGTTTTTT. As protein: CASSLALQANEKLFF.

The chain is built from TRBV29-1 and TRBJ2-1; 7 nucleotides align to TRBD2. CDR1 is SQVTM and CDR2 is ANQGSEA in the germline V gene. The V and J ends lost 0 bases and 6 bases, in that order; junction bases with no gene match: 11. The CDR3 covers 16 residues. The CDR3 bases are TGCAGCGTTGAAGAACGTGGGGGACTAAGGGGCAATGAGCAGTTCTTC. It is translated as CSVEERGGLRGNEQFF.

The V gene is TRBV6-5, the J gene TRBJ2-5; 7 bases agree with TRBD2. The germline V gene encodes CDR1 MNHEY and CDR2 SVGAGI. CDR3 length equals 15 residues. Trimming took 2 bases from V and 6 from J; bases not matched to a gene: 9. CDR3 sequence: CASSYGGGGRQTQYF. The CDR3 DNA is TGTGCCAGCAGTTACGGGGGGGGAGGCCGGCAGACCCAGTACTTC.